These 23 T cell receptor beta chains came from one sample sequenced in a study of cytomegalovirus exposure and HLA in healthy donors. PCR was performed using 60 Vbeta and 13 Jbeta primers. Profiling relied on immunoSEQ multiplex PCR, and the TCRdb table lists in-frame clones only, not all of them. The profile shows under 200,000 clones, roughly 78% of them singletons. The sequencing sample was made of PBMCs. The source is a woman in her 40s in good health and CMV-seronegative.

This clone appeared a few times. This chain links TRBV6-1 with TRBJ2-5, with TRBD2 as a possible D gene (6 bases). The V and J ends lost 1 base and 2 bases respectively, with 11 bases between them. CDR3 length: 15 residues. Germline-derived CDR1 and CDR2 are MNHNS and SASEGT. CDR3 residues: CASSEEGSGQETQYF. The CDR3 DNA reads TGTGCCAGCAGTGAAGAGGGTAGCGGACAAGAGACCCAGTACTTC.

This clone was detected a few times. The V and J genes are TRBV7-3 and TRBJ2-7, with 9 bases matching TRBD2. Germline V gives CDR1 SGHTA, CDR2 FQGTGA. V lost 5 bases to trimming and J lost 0 bases; unmatched junction nucleotides: 5. This CDR3 has 15 residues. Here the CDR3 reads CASSGDSGSSYEQYF. The DNA for the CDR3 is TGTGCCAGCAGCGGTGATAGCGGGAGCTCCTACGAGCAGTACTTC.

The CDR3 loop reads CASRVAGPSYEQYF. The CDR3 nucleotides are TGTGCCAGCAGGGTAGCGGGGCCCTCCTACGAGCAGTACTTC. V usage is TRBV28 and J usage is TRBJ2-7; 8 bases match TRBD2. The trim removed 6 bases at V and 0 bases at J, leaving 4 bases unmatched. This CDR3 has 14 residues. Germline V gives CDR1 MDHEN, CDR2 SYDVKM.

The J gene is TRBJ2-7, the V gene TRBV7-2; tentatively, D is TRBD2 (6 bases). V was cut by 5 bases and J by 4 bases, with 15 bases left in between. The CDR3 covers 14 residues. The germline V gene encodes CDR1 SGHTA and CDR2 FQGNSA. The CDR3 nucleotides read TGTGCCAGCAGCCTAGGTGGGGGGAATTACGAGCAGTACTTC. As protein: CASSLGGGNYEQYF.

The V and J genes are TRBV6-6 and TRBJ1-2, with 7 nucleotides matching TRBD1. Trimming removed 2 bases from V and 4 bases from J; junction bases left unmatched: 4. The V gene's germline CDR1 is MNHNY and CDR2 SVGAGI (reference sequence). This CDR3 contains 14 residues. CDR3 loop: CASSYGTAFYGYTF. DNA of the CDR3: TGTGCCAGCAGTTACGGGACAGCCTTCTATGGCTACACCTTC.

A single count supports this clone. The chain combines TRBV15 with TRBJ2-1; TRBD1 aligns across 8 bases. The CDR3 loop spans 15 amino acids. From germline, CDR1 is LNHNV and CDR2 YYDKDF (reference sequence). V lost 1 base, J lost 8 bases, and 7 bases stayed unmatched. The CDR3 is CATSRAGGASYEQFF. CDR3 nucleotides: TGTGCCACCAGCAGAGCAGGGGGCGCGTCATATGAGCAGTTCTTC.

This chain connects TRBV6-6 to TRBJ2-7; tentative D call: TRBD1 (5 bases). V lost 0 bases and J lost 6, with 12 bases in between. The CDR3 totals 14 residues. The V gene's germline CDR1 is MNHNY and CDR2 SVGAGI (reference sequence). CDR3 DNA sequence: TGTGCCAGCAGTTACTCGTCGTCAGGGCGCGAGCAGTACTTC. Translating gives CASSYSSSGREQYF.

This clone was seen a single time. The chain joins TRBV18 to TRBJ1-1, with D possibly being TRBD1 (5 bases). The germline V and J ends were trimmed by 3 bases and 1 base, with 15 bases remaining between them. The CDR3 has 16 amino acids. Germline V gives CDR1 KGHSH, CDR2 LQKENI. Here the CDR3 reads CASSPRVGQGNTEAFF. CDR3 bases: TGTGCCAGCTCACCCCGCGTTGGGCAGGGGAACACTGAAGCTTTCTTT.

The chain joins TRBV5-4 to TRBJ1-2; D might be TRBD1 (5 bases). The CDR3 is made up of 11 amino acids. V was clipped by 4 bases and J by 9 bases, with 10 bases between them. Germline CDR1 SGHNT, CDR2 YYREEE (reference sequence). The CDR3 here is CASSVVGRYTF. The CDR3, as DNA: TGTGCCAGCAGCGTGGTGGGGCGCTACACCTTC.

The gene calls are TRBV28 and TRBJ1-6; tentatively, D is TRBD1 (5 bases). This CDR3 is built from 17 residues. V lost 8 bases to trimming and J lost 6 bases, with 23 bases between them. Germline V lookup: CDR1 MDHEN, CDR2 SYDVKM. The CDR3 DNA reads as TGTGCCAGCGTCGTGGGGTCGGGGGGACGGAGTAATTCACCCCTCCACTTT. Its protein product is CASVVGSGGRSNSPLHF.

The rearrangement uses TRBV27 and TRBJ2-7; 8 bases are shared with TRBD1. Trimming removed 2 bases from V and 4 bases from J; junction bases left unmatched: 7. CDR1 and CDR2 (germline): MNHEY, SMNVEV (reference sequence). The CDR3 totals 15 residues. The CDR3 protein is CASSLQGARVYEQYF. CDR3 nucleotides: TGTGCCAGCAGTTTACAGGGGGCGCGTGTATACGAGCAGTACTTC.

The rearrangement links TRBV2 to TRBJ2-5; TRBD2 aligns across 8 bases. With V trimmed by 6 bases and J by 11 bases, 14 bases remained unmatched. The CDR3 runs 14 residues. The germline V gene encodes CDR1 SNHLY and CDR2 FYNNEI. CDR3 region: CASRTGGSLGEQYF. CDR3 in DNA: TGTGCCAGCAGGACGGGAGGGTCGCTGGGAGAGCAGTACTTC.

The chain recombines TRBV9 with TRBJ2-7; D might be TRBD1 (5 bases). Germline V lookup: CDR1 SGDLS, CDR2 YYNGEE. Between the trimmed V and J ends, which lost 0 bases and 2 bases, there was a span of 12 bases. This CDR3 region has 15 residues. The CDR3: CASSVVDMAPYEQYF. The CDR3 DNA reads TGTGCCAGCAGCGTAGTGGACATGGCCCCCTACGAGCAGTACTTC.

The chain links TRBV2 to TRBJ2-2, with 8 positions matching TRBD1. The germline V gene has CDR1 SNHLY and CDR2 FYNNEI. CDR3 length equals 15 residues. With V trimmed by 6 bases and J by 2 bases, 5 bases remained unmatched. The CDR3 DNA reads as TGTGCCAGCAGCAGAGGGACAGGCAACACCGGGGAGCTGTTTTTT. This translates into CASSRGTGNTGELFF.

The rearrangement joins TRBV4-2 to TRBJ1-5; a weak D match, TRBD1 (6 bases). V lost 4 bases to trimming and J lost 7 bases, with 17 bases between them. CDR1 is LGHNA and CDR2 is YNFKEQ in the germline V gene. This CDR3 region has 15 residues. CDR3: CASSPHAAGDQPQHF. The CDR3 coding sequence is TGTGCCAGCAGCCCTCATGCAGCAGGGGACCAGCCCCAGCATTTT.

The V call is TRBV30, the J call TRBJ1-5, with TRBD1 matching over 10 bases. CDR1 and CDR2 (germline): GTSNPN, SVGIG (reference sequence). V was pared by 2 bases and J by 2 bases, with 15 bases of the junction left unmatched. This CDR3 comprises 19 residues. The CDR3 loop reads CAWSKGTGATLPGNQPQHF. CDR3 DNA sequence: TGTGCCTGGAGTAAGGGGACAGGGGCGACCCTCCCTGGCAATCAGCCCCAGCATTTT.

The chain couples TRBV4-3 to TRBJ1-4, with no clear D. The CDR3 loop spans 13 amino acids. V lost 0 bases and J lost 6, with 5 bases in between. Per germline, CDR1 LGHNA and CDR2 YSLEER. The chain's CDR3 is CASSQDLDEKLFF. For the CDR3, the DNA is TGCGCCAGCAGCCAAGATCTAGATGAAAAACTGTTTTTT.

The J gene is TRBJ1-6, the V gene TRBV28; D may be TRBD1 (5 bases). Trimming cost V 6 bases and J 6 bases, with 12 bases left between them. The CDR3 is made up of 14 amino acids. In germline, CDR1 is MDHEN, CDR2 SYDVKM. CDR3 sequence: CASRIQASNSPLHF. Written as DNA, the CDR3 is TGTGCCAGCAGAATACAGGCCTCTAATTCACCCCTCCACTTT.

This chain uses TRBV6-5 with TRBJ2-7, with D possibly TRBD1 on 5 matching bases. V was cut by 0 bases and J by 0 bases, with 12 bases left in between. The CDR3 extends over 16 amino acids. Germline V gene sequence: CDR1 MNHEY, CDR2 SVGAGI. This chain's CDR3 is CASSYSPGSSSYEQYF. The CDR3 nucleotides are TGTGCCAGCAGTTACTCACCAGGGTCAAGCTCCTACGAGCAGTACTTC.

The V and J genes are TRBV30 and TRBJ1-2, with 7 bases lining up with TRBD1. This CDR3 spans 15 amino acids. CDR1 and CDR2 (germline): GTSNPN, SVGIG (reference sequence). V dropped 4 bases and J dropped 2; count of bases not matched to a gene: 10. The CDR3, as DNA: TGTGCCTGGAAAACCCCAGGGGGGCAAAACTATGGCTACACCTTC. Translating gives CAWKTPGGQNYGYTF.

J is TRBJ2-1 and V is TRBV15; D unresolved. The V gene's germline CDR1 is LNHNV and CDR2 YYDKDF (reference sequence). There are 14 residues in the CDR3. V lost 0 bases and J lost 9, with 12 bases in between. CDR3 sequence reads: CATSRDVGLREQFF. In DNA form, the CDR3 reads TGTGCCACCAGCAGAGATGTGGGCTTACGTGAGCAGTTCTTC.

This sequence joins TRBV6-5 and TRBJ1-4; 10 bases are a match to TRBD1. The V gene end was trimmed by 6 bases and the J gene end by 8 bases; junction bases not matched to a gene: 3. Germline CDR1 reads MNHEY; CDR2 reads SVGAGI. The CDR3 runs to 13 residues. The CDR3 region has the DNA TGTGCCAGCAGGGGGACAGGGGAGGAAAAACTGTTTTTT. Translation: CASRGTGEEKLFF.

The rearrangement uses TRBV9 and TRBJ2-2; 9 bases match TRBD1. The CDR3 extends over 15 amino acids. V lost 2 bases and J lost 4; bases outside the gene matches: 3. Germline CDR1 is SGDLS and CDR2 is YYNGEE. CDR3 amino acids: CASSVTGGATGELFF. Written as DNA, the CDR3 is TGTGCCAGCAGCGTGACAGGGGGGGCCACCGGGGAGCTGTTTTTT.